This TCR beta chain was sequenced in a study of T cells in Graves' hyperthyroidism and ophthalmopathy. General study points: The model's output predicted ophthalmopathy at a median of about 5.9 months prior to onset.

The germline V and J ends were trimmed by 6 bases and 4 bases, with 12 bases remaining between them. Germline-derived CDR1 and CDR2 are SGHTA and FQGTGA. This CDR3 has 13 amino acids. It was RNA transcripts that yielded the amplified TCR beta CDR3 regions. The primer set for the first-round RT-PCR of the TCR CDR3 was HTBI. One entry per CDR3 protein results from TCRdb running MiXCR on the multiplex PCR reads. The sample carries 500,000 to 700,000 distinct CDR3 sequences, over 15% recorded once. This clonotype was seen repeatedly, ten times or more. Its antigen is not identified. No progression to ophthalmopathy during 18 months of follow-up defined stable disease. Hyperthyroidism, newly diagnosed and lasting under 2 months, affected patients aged 18 to 65.

This chain uses TRBV7-3 with TRBJ2-5; D is undetermined. Sequenced material: blood. This sequence was found in a woman younger than 35 with Graves' hyperthyroidism. The CDR3 DNA reads as TGTGCCAGCAGTTATTCCCTGGGAGAGACCCAGTACTTC. Protein: CASSYSLGETQYF. The full variable domain, rest sourced from reference TRBV7-3 and TRBJ2-5, is GAGVSQTPSNKVTEKGKYVELRCDPISGHTALYWYRQSLGQGPEFLIYFQGTGAADDSGLPNDRFFAVRPEGSVSTLKIQRTERGDSAVYLCASSYSLGETQYFGPGTRLLVL.